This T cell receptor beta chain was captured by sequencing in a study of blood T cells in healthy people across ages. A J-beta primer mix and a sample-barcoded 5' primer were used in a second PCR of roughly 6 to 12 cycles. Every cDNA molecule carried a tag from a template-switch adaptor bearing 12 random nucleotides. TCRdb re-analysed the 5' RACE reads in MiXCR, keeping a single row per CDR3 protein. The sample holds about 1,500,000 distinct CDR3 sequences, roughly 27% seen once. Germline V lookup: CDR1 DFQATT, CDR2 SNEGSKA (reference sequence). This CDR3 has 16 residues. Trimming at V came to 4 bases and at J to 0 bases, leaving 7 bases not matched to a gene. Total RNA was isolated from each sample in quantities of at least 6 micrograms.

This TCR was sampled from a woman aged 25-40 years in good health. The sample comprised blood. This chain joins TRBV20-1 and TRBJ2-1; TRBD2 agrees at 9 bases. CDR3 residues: CSAKQRGAYSYNEQFF. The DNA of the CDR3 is TGCAGTGCTAAGCAGCGGGGGGCTTACTCCTACAATGAGCAGTTCTTC.